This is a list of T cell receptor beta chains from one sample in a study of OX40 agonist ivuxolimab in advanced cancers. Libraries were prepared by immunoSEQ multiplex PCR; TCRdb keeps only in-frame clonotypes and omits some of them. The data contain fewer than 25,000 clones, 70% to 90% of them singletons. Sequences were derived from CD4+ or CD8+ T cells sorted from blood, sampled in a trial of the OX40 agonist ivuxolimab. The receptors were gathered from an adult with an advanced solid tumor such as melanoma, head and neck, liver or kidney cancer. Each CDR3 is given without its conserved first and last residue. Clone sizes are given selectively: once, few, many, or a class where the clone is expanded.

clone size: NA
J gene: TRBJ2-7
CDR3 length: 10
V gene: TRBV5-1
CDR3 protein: ASSLWVNEQY

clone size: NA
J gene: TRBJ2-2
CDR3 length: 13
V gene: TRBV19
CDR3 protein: ASSITGLNTGELF

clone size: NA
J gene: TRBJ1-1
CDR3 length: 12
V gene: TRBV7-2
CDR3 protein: ASSLGVRNTEAF

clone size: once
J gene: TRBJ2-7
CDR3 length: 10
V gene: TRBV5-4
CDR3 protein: ASSLVGYEQY

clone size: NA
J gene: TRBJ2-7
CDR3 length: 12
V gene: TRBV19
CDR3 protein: ASSMQGIISEQY

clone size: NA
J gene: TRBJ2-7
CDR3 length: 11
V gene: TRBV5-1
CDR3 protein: ASSLESSYEQY

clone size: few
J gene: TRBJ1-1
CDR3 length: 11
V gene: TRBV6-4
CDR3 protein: ASSDRESTEAF

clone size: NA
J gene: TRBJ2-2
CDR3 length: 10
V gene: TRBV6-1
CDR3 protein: ASSATTGELF

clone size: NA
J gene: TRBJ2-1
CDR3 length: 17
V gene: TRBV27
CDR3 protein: ASSLPGLAGRGSYNEQF

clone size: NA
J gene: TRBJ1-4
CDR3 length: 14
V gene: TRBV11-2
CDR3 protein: ASSLGWAATNEKLF

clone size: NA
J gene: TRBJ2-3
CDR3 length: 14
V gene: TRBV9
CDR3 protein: ASSDTGTPFTDTQY

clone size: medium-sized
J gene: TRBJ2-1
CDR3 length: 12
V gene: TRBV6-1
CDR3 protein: ASSTVEGLDEQF

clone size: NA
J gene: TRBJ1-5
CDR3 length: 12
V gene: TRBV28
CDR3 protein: VVGKLTSNQPQH

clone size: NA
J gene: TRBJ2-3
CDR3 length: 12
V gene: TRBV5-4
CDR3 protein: ASSLRTSGDTQY

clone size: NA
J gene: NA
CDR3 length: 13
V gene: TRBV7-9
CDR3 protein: ASSLVMGTAYEQY

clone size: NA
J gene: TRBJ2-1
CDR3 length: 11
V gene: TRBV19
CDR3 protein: ASSSTGNNEQF

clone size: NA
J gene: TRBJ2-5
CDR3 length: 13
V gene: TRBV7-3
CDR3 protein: ASSLGAGGQETQY

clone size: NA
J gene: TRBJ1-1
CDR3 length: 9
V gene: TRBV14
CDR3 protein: ASSQGAVWF

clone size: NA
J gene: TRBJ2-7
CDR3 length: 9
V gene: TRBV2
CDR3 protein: ASLLGDEQY

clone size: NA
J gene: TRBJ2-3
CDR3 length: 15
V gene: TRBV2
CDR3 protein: ASSDGTGYLSTDTQY

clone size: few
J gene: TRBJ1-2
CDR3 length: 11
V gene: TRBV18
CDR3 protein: ASSPQNLYGYT

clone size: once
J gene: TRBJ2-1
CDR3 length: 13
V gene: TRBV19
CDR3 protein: ASNRDYNSYNEQF

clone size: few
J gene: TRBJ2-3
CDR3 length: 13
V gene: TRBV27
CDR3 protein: ASSLGTGNTDTQY

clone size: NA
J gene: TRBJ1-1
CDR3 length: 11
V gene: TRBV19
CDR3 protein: ASSWGVDTEAF

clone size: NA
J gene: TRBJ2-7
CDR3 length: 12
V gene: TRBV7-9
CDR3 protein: ASSLALQPYEQY

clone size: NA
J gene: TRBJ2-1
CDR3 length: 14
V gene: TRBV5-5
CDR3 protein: ASSLVLAGGRNEQF

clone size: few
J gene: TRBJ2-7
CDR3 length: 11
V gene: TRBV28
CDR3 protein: ASSRTTPYEQY

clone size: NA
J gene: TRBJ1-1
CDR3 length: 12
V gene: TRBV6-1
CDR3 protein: ASSEFGENTEAF

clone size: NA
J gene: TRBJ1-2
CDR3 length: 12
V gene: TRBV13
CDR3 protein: ASSLGRQNYGYT

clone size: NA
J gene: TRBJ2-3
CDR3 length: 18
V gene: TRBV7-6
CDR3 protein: ASSLPSGQGVRGFTDTQY

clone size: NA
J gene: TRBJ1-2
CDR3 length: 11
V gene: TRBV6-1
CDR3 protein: ASSEGGPYGYT

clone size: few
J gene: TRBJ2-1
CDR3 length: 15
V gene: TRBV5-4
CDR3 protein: ASSFDPPGRADNEQF

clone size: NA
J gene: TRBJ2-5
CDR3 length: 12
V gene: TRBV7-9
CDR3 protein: ASSSRDRQETQY

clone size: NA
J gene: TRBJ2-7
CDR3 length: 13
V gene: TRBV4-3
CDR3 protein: ASSQFRGGSYEQY

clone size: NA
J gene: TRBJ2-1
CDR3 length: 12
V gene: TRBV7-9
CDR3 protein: ASRAGAPLDEQF

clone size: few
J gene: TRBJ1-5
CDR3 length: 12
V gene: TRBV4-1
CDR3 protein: ASSQEGGEQPQH

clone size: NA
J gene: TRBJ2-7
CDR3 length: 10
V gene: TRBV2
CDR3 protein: ASTDRASEQY

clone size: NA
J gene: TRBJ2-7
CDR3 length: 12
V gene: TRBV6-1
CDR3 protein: ASSEAALGVEQY

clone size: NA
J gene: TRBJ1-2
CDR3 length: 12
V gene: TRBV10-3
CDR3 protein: ATETQDRSYGYT

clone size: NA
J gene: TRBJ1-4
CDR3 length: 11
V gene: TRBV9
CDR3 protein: ASSVIPNEKLF

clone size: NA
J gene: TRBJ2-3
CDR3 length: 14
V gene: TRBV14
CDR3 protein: ASSLTGSVSTDTQY

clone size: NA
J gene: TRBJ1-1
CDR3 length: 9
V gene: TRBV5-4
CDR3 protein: ASSFYGEAF

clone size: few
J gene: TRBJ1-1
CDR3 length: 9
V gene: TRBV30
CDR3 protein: AWSKPGEAF

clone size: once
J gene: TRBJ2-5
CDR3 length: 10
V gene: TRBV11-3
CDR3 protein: ASSLTGAEQY

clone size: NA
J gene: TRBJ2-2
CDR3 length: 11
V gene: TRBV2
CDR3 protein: ASSPGGAGELF

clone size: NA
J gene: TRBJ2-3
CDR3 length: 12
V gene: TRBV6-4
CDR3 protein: ASSDGGFWNTQY

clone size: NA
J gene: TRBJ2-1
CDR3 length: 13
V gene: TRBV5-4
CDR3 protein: ASSTTGQSYNEQF

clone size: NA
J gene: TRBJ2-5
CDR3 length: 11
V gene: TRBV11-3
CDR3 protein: ASSLNRQETQY

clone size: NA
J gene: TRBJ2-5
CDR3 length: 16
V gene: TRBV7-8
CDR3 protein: ASSFESVSGGSQETQY

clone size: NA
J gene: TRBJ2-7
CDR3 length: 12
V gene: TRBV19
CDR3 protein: ASSIRGTTYEQY

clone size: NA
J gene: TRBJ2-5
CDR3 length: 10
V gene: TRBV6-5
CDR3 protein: ASRGGQETQY

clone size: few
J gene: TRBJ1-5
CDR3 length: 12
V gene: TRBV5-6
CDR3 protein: ASSLTDSNQPQH

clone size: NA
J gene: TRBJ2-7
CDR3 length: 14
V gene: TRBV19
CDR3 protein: ASSSSTTGLRYEQY

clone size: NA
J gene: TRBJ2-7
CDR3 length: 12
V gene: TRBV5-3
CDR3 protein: ASSSPLGAHEQY

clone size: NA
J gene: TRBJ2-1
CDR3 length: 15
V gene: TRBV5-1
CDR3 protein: ASSNETGGPNAYEQF

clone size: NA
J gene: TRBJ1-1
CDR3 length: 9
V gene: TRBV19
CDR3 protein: ASSIDIRAF

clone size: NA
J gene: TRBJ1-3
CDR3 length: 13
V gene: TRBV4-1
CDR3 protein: ASSQGQNSGNTIY

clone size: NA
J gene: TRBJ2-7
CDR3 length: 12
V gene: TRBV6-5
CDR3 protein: ASSSGTSGVEQY

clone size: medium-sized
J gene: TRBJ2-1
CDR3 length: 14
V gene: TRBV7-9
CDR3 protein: ASSPLGTYGGNEQF